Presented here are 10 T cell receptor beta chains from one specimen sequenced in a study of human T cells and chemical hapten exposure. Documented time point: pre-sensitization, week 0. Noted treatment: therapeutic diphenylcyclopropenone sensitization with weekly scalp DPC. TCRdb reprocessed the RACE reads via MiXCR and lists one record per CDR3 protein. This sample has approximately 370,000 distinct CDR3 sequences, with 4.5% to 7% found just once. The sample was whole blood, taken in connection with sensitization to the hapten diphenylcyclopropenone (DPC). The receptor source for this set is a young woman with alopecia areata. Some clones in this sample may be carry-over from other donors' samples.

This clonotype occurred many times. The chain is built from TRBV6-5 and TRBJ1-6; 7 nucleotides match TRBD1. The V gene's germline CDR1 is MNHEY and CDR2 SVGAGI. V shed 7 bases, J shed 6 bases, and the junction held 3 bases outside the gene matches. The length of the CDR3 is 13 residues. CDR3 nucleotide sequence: TGTGCCAGCAACAGGGGCTCTAATTCACCCCTCCACTTT. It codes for CASNRGSNSPLHF.

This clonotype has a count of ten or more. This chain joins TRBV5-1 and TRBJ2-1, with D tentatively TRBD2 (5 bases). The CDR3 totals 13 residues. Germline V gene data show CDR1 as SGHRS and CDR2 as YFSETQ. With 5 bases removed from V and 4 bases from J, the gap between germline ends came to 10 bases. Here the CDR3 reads CASRSGDYNEQFF. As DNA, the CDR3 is TGCGCCAGCAGGAGCGGAGATTACAATGAGCAGTTCTTC.

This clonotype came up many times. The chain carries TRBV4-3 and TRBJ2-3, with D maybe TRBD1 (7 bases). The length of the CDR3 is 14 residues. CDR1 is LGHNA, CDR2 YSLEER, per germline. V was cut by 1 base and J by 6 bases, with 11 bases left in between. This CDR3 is CASSQAGGLDTQYF. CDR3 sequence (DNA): TGCGCCAGCAGCCAAGCAGGGGGGCTTGATACGCAGTATTTT.

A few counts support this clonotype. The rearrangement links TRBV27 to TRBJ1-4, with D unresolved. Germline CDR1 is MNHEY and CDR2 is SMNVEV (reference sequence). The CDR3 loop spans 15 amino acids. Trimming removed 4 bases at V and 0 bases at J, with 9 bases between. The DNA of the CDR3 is TGTGCCAGCAGTTCCAAGGGCGCAACTAATGAAAAACTGTTTTTT. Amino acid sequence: CASSSKGATNEKLFF.

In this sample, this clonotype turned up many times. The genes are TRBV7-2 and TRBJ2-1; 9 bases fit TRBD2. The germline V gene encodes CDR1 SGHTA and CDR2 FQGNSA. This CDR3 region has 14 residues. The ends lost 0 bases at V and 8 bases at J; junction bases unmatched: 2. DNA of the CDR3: TGTGCCAGCAGCTTAGCGTCTAGCGGGGATGAGCAGTTCTTC. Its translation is CASSLASSGDEQFF.

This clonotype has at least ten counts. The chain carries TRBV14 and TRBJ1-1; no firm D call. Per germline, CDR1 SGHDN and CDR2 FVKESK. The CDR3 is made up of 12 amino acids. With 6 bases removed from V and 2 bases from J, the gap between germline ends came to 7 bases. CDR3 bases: TGTGCCAGCAGTTCCATCAACACTGAAGCTTTCTTT. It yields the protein CASSSINTEAFF.

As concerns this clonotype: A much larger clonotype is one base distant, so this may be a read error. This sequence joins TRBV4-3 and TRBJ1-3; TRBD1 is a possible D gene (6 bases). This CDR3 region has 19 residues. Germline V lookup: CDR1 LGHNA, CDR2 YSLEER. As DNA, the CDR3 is TGCGCCAGCAGCCAAGACGGCCCAAATACAGGGCTCTCTGGAAACTCCATATATTTT. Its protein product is CASSQDGPNTGLSGNSIYF.

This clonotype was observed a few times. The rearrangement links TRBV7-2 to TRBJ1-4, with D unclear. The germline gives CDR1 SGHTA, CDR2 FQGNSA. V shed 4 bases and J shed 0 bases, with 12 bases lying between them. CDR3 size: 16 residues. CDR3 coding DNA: TGTGCCAGCAGCTCCCAGACCGGACCAACTAATGAAAAACTGTTTTTT. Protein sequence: CASSSQTGPTNEKLFF.

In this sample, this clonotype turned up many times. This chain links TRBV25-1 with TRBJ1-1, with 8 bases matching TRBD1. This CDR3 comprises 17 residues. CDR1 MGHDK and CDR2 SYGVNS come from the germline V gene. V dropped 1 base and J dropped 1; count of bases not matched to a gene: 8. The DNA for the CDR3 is TGTGCCAGCAGTGAATTGGCAGGGGGCATAAAGAACACTGAAGCTTTCTTT. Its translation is CASSELAGGIKNTEAFF. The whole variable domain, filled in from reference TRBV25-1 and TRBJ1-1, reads EADIYQTPRYLVIGTGKKITLECSQTMGHDKMYWYQQDPGMELHLIHYSYGVNSTEKGDLSSESTVSRIRTEHFPLTLESARPSHTSQYLCASSELAGGIKNTEAFFGQGTRLTVV.

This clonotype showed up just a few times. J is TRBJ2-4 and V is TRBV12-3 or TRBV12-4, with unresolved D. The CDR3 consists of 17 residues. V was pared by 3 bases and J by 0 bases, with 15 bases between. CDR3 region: CASSFRGPDSAKNIQYF. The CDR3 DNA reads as TGTGCCAGCAGTTTCAGAGGCCCTGACTCAGCCAAAAACATTCAGTACTTC.